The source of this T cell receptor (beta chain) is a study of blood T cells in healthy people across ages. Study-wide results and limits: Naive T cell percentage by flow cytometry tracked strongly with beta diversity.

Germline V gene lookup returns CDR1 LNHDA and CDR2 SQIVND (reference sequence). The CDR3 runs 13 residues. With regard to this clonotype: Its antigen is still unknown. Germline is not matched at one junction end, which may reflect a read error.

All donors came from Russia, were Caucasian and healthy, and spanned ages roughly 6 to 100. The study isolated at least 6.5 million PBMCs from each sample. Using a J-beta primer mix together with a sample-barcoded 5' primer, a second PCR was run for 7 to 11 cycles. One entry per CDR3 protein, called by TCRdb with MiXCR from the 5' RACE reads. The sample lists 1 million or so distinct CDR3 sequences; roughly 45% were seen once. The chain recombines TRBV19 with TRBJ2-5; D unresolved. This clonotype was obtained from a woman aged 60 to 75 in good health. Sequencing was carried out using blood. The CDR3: CASSIVLGEIQYF. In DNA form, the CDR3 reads TGTGCCAGTAGTATTGTCCTAGGAGAGATCCAGTACTTC.